This TCR beta chain is from a study of blood T cells in healthy people across ages. Overall study results and limits: PBMCs that were unsorted prevented a conclusive naive versus antigen-experienced comparison. Long-lived donors exceeded aged donors in naive CD4+ cells and diversity.

The CDR3 totals 14 residues. Trimming removed 5 bases from V and 6 bases from J; junction bases left unmatched: 6. From germline, CDR1 is MNHEY and CDR2 SMNVEV (reference sequence). Notes on this clonotype: Its antigen is not known.

A second PCR of about 7 to 12 cycles used a sample-barcoded 5' primer and a J-beta primer mix. MiXCR, applied by TCRdb to the 5' RACE reads, yields one record per CDR3 protein. The sample contains about 1.6 million distinct CDR3 sequences, about 35% of which appear only once. Sequenced input: blood. The TCR was taken from a woman in her 30s in good health. V usage is TRBV27 and J usage is TRBJ2-1, with 8 bases that match TRBD2. CDR3 in DNA: TGTGCCAGCAGTCCGGGGGGGAGGGTCAATGAGCAGTTCTTC. This sequence encodes CASSPGGRVNEQFF.